This TCR beta chain was identified in a study of T cell responses to AZD1222 COVID-19 vaccine. Overall study results and limits: The CD4 TCRs associated with vaccination extended across spike and predominated at 160-218 and 743-854. Spike-specific TCR depth and breadth grew after two AZD1222 doses. Donors, mostly white British, included more females; clonal diversity was possibly underestimated. There were repertoire samples only from the period after the peak T cell response.

The germline V gene has CDR1 SGDLS and CDR2 YYNGEE. This CDR3 spans 17 amino acids. V was shortened by 0 bases and J by 4 bases, with 19 bases between the two germline ends. The assay was immunoSEQ multiplex PCR, and TCRdb's table has in-frame clones only and misses some. The repertoire includes 130,000 to 150,000 clones, approximately 89% of them detected once, and around 1.5% sits in the top ten. As for this clone: The target antigen is unknown.

The receptor comes from an adult who received the AZD1222 COVID-19 vaccine. Here the sequenced sample was peripheral blood, taken 28 days after the second AZD1222 dose. V and J are TRBV9 and TRBJ1-1; unclear D gene. CDR3 sequence (DNA): TGTGCCAGCAGCGTAGGAGGGTCGCCCGATTTGAGCACTGAAGCTTTCTTT. It codes for CASSVGGSPDLSTEAFF.